Listed below are T cell receptor beta chains from one sample, sequenced in a study of blood T cell repertoires in COVID-19. Method: immunoSEQ multiplex PCR; TCRdb's copy keeps in-frame clones and lacks some. The sample includes under 250,000 clones, 80% to 95% of them seen just once. The sequenced sample consisted of peripheral blood. Receptor source: a man aged 55 to 69 with COVID-19, enrolled during active disease. Each CDR3 is given without its conserved first and last residue. A D gene is named only where the DNA matches it firmly.

CDR3: ASSWGTSRRVAF; V: TRBV5-6; D: NA
CDR3: ASSRNRVGTDTQY; V: TRBV18; D: NA
CDR3: ASKASGRVSTDTQY; V: TRBV2; D: TRBD2
CDR3: AWSRGLAGGSEQF; V: TRBV30; D: TRBD2
CDR3: ASSVGTSGRYEQY; V: TRBV3-1/TRBV3-2; D: TRBD2
CDR3: ASSPEGARFYNEQF; V: TRBV7-9; D: NA
CDR3: ASSLAASSYEQY; V: TRBV7-9; D: NA
CDR3: ASTPLSGLATYEQY; V: TRBV28; D: TRBD2
CDR3: ASRSGGSSYEQY; V: TRBV3-1/TRBV3-2; D: TRBD2
CDR3: ASSSEVQETQY; V: TRBV7-3; D: NA
CDR3: ASSPQGYEQY; V: TRBV28; D: NA
CDR3: ATSDPRTGAGNTIY; V: TRBV24-1; D: TRBD1
CDR3: ATRPGQSPGYT; V: TRBV19; D: NA
CDR3: ASSLRTATNEKLF; V: TRBV28; D: NA
CDR3: ASSQDIRGGLKRGESYNEQF; V: TRBV3-1/TRBV3-2; D: TRBD1
CDR3: ASSLLRGDTEAF; V: TRBV3-1/TRBV3-2; D: NA
CDR3: ASSPGGPHNQPQH; V: TRBV28; D: TRBD1
CDR3: ASSQGAVRFYEQY; V: TRBV3-1/TRBV3-2; D: NA
CDR3: ASSPTGWAF; V: TRBV6-6; D: NA
CDR3: ASSLARADTQY; V: TRBV11-1; D: NA
CDR3: ASSPNTGTAAF; V: TRBV18; D: NA
CDR3: SVRQGRGPGYT; V: TRBV29-1; D: TRBD1
CDR3: ASSGGQTTEAF; V: TRBV5-1; D: NA
CDR3: ASSYNGGQINSPLH; V: TRBV5-1; D: TRBD1
CDR3: ATSRTGRGYEQY; V: TRBV15; D: NA
CDR3: ASSFTGYNQPQH; V: TRBV5-6; D: NA
CDR3: ATSDLGTGAVGEQF; V: TRBV24-1; D: TRBD1
CDR3: ATSRGGSPYEQY; V: TRBV15; D: TRBD2
CDR3: ASSDRGLSGNTIY; V: TRBV6-1; D: TRBD1
CDR3: ASSMSGGIQPQH; V: TRBV19; D: TRBD1
CDR3: ASRGWDRGPYGYT; V: TRBV6-6; D: TRBD1
CDR3: ASSQELYSNQPQH; V: TRBV4-1; D: NA
CDR3: ASSLLLGQGQGSYEQY; V: TRBV28; D: TRBD1
CDR3: ASSLRSQGLATGELF; V: TRBV27; D: NA
CDR3: ASSLGDSSYEQY; V: TRBV5-1; D: TRBD1
CDR3: ASSSGDNSPLH; V: TRBV5-1; D: NA
CDR3: AWRTGGSSYEQY; V: TRBV30; D: TRBD1
CDR3: ASSIVSSDPRYT; V: TRBV19; D: NA